A selection of T cell receptor beta chains follows, all from one sample in a study of blood T cell repertoires in COVID-19. TCRdb's table, derived via immunoSEQ multiplex PCR, lists solely in-frame clones and lacks some. The repertoire holds approximately 72,000 clones, with 85% to 90% as singletons. Material: peripheral blood. Receptors were obtained from a man in his 60s with acute or convalescent COVID-19. Each CDR3 is given with its conserved first and last residue. Each record gives: J gene, V gene, D gene, clone size, CDR3 DNA, CDR3 protein. A D gene is named only where the DNA matches it firmly. Expanded clones get a size class; other rows say once, few or many, or leave the size out.

j_call: TRBJ1-1; v_call: TRBV19; d_call: -; clone_size: once; cdr3_nt: TGTGCCAGTAGTATATCAGTGAACACTGAAGCTTTCTTT; cdr3_aa: CASSISVNTEAFF
j_call: TRBJ1-4; v_call: TRBV3-1/TRBV3-2; d_call: TRBD1; clone_size: -; cdr3_nt: TGTGCCAGCAGCCAAGATGGCCAGGGGGTACTTGAAAAACTGTTTTTT; cdr3_aa: CASSQDGQGVLEKLFF
j_call: TRBJ1-1; v_call: TRBV18; d_call: TRBD1; clone_size: -; cdr3_nt: TGTGCCAGCTCCCCCGGGGGGACAGGAGCATCTAGAGCTTTCTTT; cdr3_aa: CASSPGGTGASRAFF
j_call: TRBJ2-2; v_call: TRBV18; d_call: TRBD1; clone_size: few; cdr3_nt: TGTGCCAGCTCACCAAGGACAGGGGTTTCCGGGGAGCTGTTTTTT; cdr3_aa: CASSPRTGVSGELFF
j_call: TRBJ1-2; v_call: TRBV3-1/TRBV3-2; d_call: -; clone_size: once; cdr3_nt: TGTGCCAGCAGCCAAGATCTAGGGAGTGGCTACACCTTC; cdr3_aa: CASSQDLGSGYTF
j_call: TRBJ2-1; v_call: TRBV20-1; d_call: -; clone_size: -; cdr3_nt: TGCAGTGCCTGGCGGAATGAGCAGTTCTTC; cdr3_aa: CSAWRNEQFF
j_call: TRBJ2-2; v_call: TRBV9; d_call: -; clone_size: -; cdr3_nt: TGTGCCAGCAGCGTAGTGGTCGGTAGTCCGGCCGGGGAGCTGTTTTTT; cdr3_aa: CASSVVVGSPAGELFF
j_call: TRBJ1-1; v_call: TRBV18; d_call: -; clone_size: -; cdr3_nt: TGTGCCAGCTCACCGCAGGGGAGCACTGAAGCTTTCTTT; cdr3_aa: CASSPQGSTEAFF
j_call: TRBJ2-7; v_call: TRBV5-5; d_call: TRBD1; clone_size: -; cdr3_nt: TGTGCCAGCAGCTGGGACAGGGGGCTCAACGAGCAGTACTTC; cdr3_aa: CASSWDRGLNEQYF
j_call: TRBJ2-6; v_call: TRBV13; d_call: TRBD2; clone_size: -; cdr3_nt: TGTGCCAGCAGCCGACGACTAGCGGGGATCCTGAACTCTGGGGCCAACGTCCTGACTTTC; cdr3_aa: CASSRRLAGILNSGANVLTF
j_call: TRBJ1-2; v_call: TRBV5-1; d_call: -; clone_size: -; cdr3_nt: TGCGCCAGCAGCTTGATTACCGAGAAAAGGGGTGGCTACACCTTC; cdr3_aa: CASSLITEKRGGYTF
j_call: TRBJ1-1; v_call: TRBV5-1; d_call: -; clone_size: -; cdr3_nt: TGCGCCAGCAGACAGGGCCTCGACACTGAAGCTTTCTTT; cdr3_aa: CASRQGLDTEAFF
j_call: TRBJ1-2; v_call: TRBV6-5; d_call: -; clone_size: once; cdr3_nt: TGTGCCAGCAGTTACCAGGGGTCGAACTATGGCTACACCTTC; cdr3_aa: CASSYQGSNYGYTF
j_call: TRBJ1-3; v_call: TRBV9; d_call: TRBD1; clone_size: -; cdr3_nt: TGTGCCAGCAGCGCCCAGGGGGTGTATGGAAACACCATATATTTT; cdr3_aa: CASSAQGVYGNTIYF
j_call: TRBJ2-4; v_call: TRBV7-4; d_call: TRBD1; clone_size: -; cdr3_nt: TGTGCCAGCAGCGATAACAGGGGGCAGGACATTCAGTACTTC; cdr3_aa: CASSDNRGQDIQYF
j_call: TRBJ1-3; v_call: TRBV9; d_call: TRBD1; clone_size: -; cdr3_nt: TGTGCCAGCAGCGTAGGTTCGGACAGGCTTGGAAACACCATATATTTT; cdr3_aa: CASSVGSDRLGNTIYF
j_call: TRBJ2-3; v_call: TRBV5-1; d_call: TRBD2; clone_size: -; cdr3_nt: TGCGCCAGCAGCTTCAGCGGGGGAGCAGATACGCAGTATTTT; cdr3_aa: CASSFSGGADTQYF
j_call: TRBJ2-3; v_call: TRBV3-1/TRBV3-2; d_call: TRBD1; clone_size: -; cdr3_nt: TGTGCCAGCAGCCGTCGACAGGGCAGCACAGATACGCAGTATTTT; cdr3_aa: CASSRRQGSTDTQYF
j_call: TRBJ1-3; v_call: TRBV14; d_call: -; clone_size: few; cdr3_nt: TGTGCCAGCAGCCGGACGGGGAGCTCTGGAAACACCATATATTTT; cdr3_aa: CASSRTGSSGNTIYF
j_call: TRBJ1-1; v_call: TRBV10-2; d_call: -; clone_size: -; cdr3_nt: TGCGCCAGCAGTGGGGCTGGACAGTCAATGGCTGAAGCTTTCTTT; cdr3_aa: CASSGAGQSMAEAFF
j_call: TRBJ1-5; v_call: TRBV6-2/TRBV6-3; d_call: TRBD1; clone_size: -; cdr3_nt: TGTGCCAGCAGTTTCCGGGACAGGGCTTATCAGCCCCAGCATTTT; cdr3_aa: CASSFRDRAYQPQHF
j_call: TRBJ1-6; v_call: TRBV5-1; d_call: -; clone_size: medium-sized; cdr3_nt: TGCGCCAGCAGCTTGGAGGGAGGATTTAATTCACCCCTCCACTTT; cdr3_aa: CASSLEGGFNSPLHF
j_call: TRBJ1-1; v_call: TRBV6-1; d_call: -; clone_size: -; cdr3_nt: TGTGCCAGCAGTGAAGCGGACAGTCGAGTATTTAAGAACACTGAAGCTTTCTTT; cdr3_aa: CASSEADSRVFKNTEAFF
j_call: TRBJ2-3; v_call: TRBV2; d_call: TRBD2; clone_size: -; cdr3_nt: TGTGCCAGCAGTGTTTTCGCGGGGGGATCAGATACGCAGTATTTT; cdr3_aa: CASSVFAGGSDTQYF
j_call: TRBJ1-2; v_call: TRBV7-2; d_call: -; clone_size: few; cdr3_nt: TGTGCCAGCAGCTTAGTAAGGGGAAGTTACTATGGCTACACCTTC; cdr3_aa: CASSLVRGSYYGYTF
j_call: TRBJ1-6; v_call: TRBV25-1; d_call: TRBD1; clone_size: -; cdr3_nt: TGTGCCAGCAGTCTACAGGGGTATTCACCCCTCCACTTT; cdr3_aa: CASSLQGYSPLHF
j_call: TRBJ1-5; v_call: TRBV24-1; d_call: -; clone_size: -; cdr3_nt: TGTGCCACCAGTGTGGGGAAGACAGCTTTAGGCAATCAGCCCCAGCATTTT; cdr3_aa: CATSVGKTALGNQPQHF
j_call: TRBJ1-2; v_call: TRBV6-5; d_call: TRBD1; clone_size: -; cdr3_nt: TGTGCCAGCAGGGGGGCAACGACAGGGGCCTATGGCTACACCTTC; cdr3_aa: CASRGATTGAYGYTF
j_call: TRBJ1-5; v_call: TRBV18; d_call: TRBD1; clone_size: -; cdr3_nt: TGTGCCAGCTCACCTACAGGGGTTCAGCCCCAGCATTTT; cdr3_aa: CASSPTGVQPQHF
j_call: TRBJ2-3; v_call: TRBV3-1/TRBV3-2; d_call: TRBD2; clone_size: -; cdr3_nt: TGTGCCAGCAGCCAAGATCGAAAGCGGGGAAGCACAGATACGCAGTATTTT; cdr3_aa: CASSQDRKRGSTDTQYF
j_call: TRBJ1-4; v_call: TRBV9; d_call: -; clone_size: once; cdr3_nt: TGTGCCAGCAGCGTGGGAGGGGATGAAAAACTGTTTTTT; cdr3_aa: CASSVGGDEKLFF
j_call: TRBJ2-4; v_call: TRBV11-2; d_call: -; clone_size: -; cdr3_nt: TGTGCCAGCAGCTTAATTGCGTTTACGGCCACGGGGGCCAAAAACATTCAGTACTTC; cdr3_aa: CASSLIAFTATGAKNIQYF
j_call: TRBJ2-2; v_call: TRBV6-5; d_call: -; clone_size: once; cdr3_nt: TGTGCCAGCAGTCGGAGGGGAGGTAACACCGGGGAGCTGTTTTTT; cdr3_aa: CASSRRGGNTGELFF
j_call: TRBJ2-7; v_call: TRBV10-3; d_call: TRBD1; clone_size: -; cdr3_nt: TGTGCCATCGCGGTGGACAGGGATTCAGGCGAGCAGTACTTC; cdr3_aa: CAIAVDRDSGEQYF
j_call: TRBJ2-1; v_call: TRBV9; d_call: TRBD2; clone_size: -; cdr3_nt: TGTGCCAGCAGCGGACTAGCGGAGTACAATGAGCAGTTCTTC; cdr3_aa: CASSGLAEYNEQFF
j_call: TRBJ2-7; v_call: TRBV11-2; d_call: TRBD1; clone_size: -; cdr3_nt: TGTGCCAGCAGCTCGTCGACAGGGACCTACGAGCAGTACTTC; cdr3_aa: CASSSSTGTYEQYF
j_call: TRBJ2-7; v_call: TRBV6-5; d_call: -; clone_size: -; cdr3_nt: TGTGCCAGCAGTCCCGACCCGGGCTCCTACGAGCAGTACTTC; cdr3_aa: CASSPDPGSYEQYF
j_call: TRBJ2-7; v_call: TRBV24-1; d_call: -; clone_size: -; cdr3_nt: TGTGCCACCAGTGAGGCCGGGACTCTCTACGAGCAGTACTTC; cdr3_aa: CATSEAGTLYEQYF
j_call: TRBJ1-2; v_call: TRBV7-9; d_call: -; clone_size: -; cdr3_nt: TGTGCCAACAGCTTAGAGGGGCGGGGTGGCTACACCTTC; cdr3_aa: CANSLEGRGGYTF
j_call: TRBJ1-3; v_call: TRBV6-5; d_call: -; clone_size: once; cdr3_nt: TGTGCCAGCAGGAGTCGAAACACCATATATTTT; cdr3_aa: CASRSRNTIYF
j_call: TRBJ2-2; v_call: TRBV11-2; d_call: -; clone_size: -; cdr3_nt: TGTGCCAGCAGCCTTCTTGTCACCGGGGAGCTGTTTTTT; cdr3_aa: CASSLLVTGELFF
j_call: TRBJ2-5; v_call: TRBV24-1; d_call: TRBD2; clone_size: -; cdr3_nt: TGTGCCACCAGTGATTTTGGGGTTTGGGAGGGAGAGACCCAGTACTTC; cdr3_aa: CATSDFGVWEGETQYF
j_call: TRBJ1-5; v_call: TRBV2; d_call: -; clone_size: -; cdr3_nt: TGTGCCAGCAGTGACACGCAGGGATTTCAGCCCCAGCATTTT; cdr3_aa: CASSDTQGFQPQHF
j_call: TRBJ1-1; v_call: TRBV18; d_call: -; clone_size: -; cdr3_nt: TGTGCCAGCTCACACGGGAGAGGGTTGGACACTGAAGCTTTCTTT; cdr3_aa: CASSHGRGLDTEAFF
j_call: TRBJ2-3; v_call: TRBV5-1; d_call: -; clone_size: few; cdr3_nt: TGCGCCAGCAGCTCTGGACGGACTGGAGATACGCAGTATTTT; cdr3_aa: CASSSGRTGDTQYF
j_call: TRBJ2-2; v_call: TRBV5-8; d_call: -; clone_size: -; cdr3_nt: TGTGCCAGCGCGCCGGGACTTGGGATTTTCGCCGGGGAGCTGTTTTTT; cdr3_aa: CASAPGLGIFAGELFF
j_call: TRBJ2-3; v_call: TRBV6-5; d_call: -; clone_size: -; cdr3_nt: TGTGCCAGCAGTTACTCCGGGACACCACGAACAGATACGCAGTATTTT; cdr3_aa: CASSYSGTPRTDTQYF
j_call: TRBJ2-7; v_call: TRBV29-1; d_call: -; clone_size: -; cdr3_nt: TGCAGCGTTGTTGGGCGGGCAGGGGCGTACTACGAGCAGTACTTC; cdr3_aa: CSVVGRAGAYYEQYF
j_call: TRBJ2-7; v_call: TRBV7-8; d_call: -; clone_size: -; cdr3_nt: TGTGCCAGCAGCTTAGACAGGGCGTCTTACGAGCAGTACTTC; cdr3_aa: CASSLDRASYEQYF
j_call: TRBJ2-1; v_call: TRBV19; d_call: -; clone_size: -; cdr3_nt: TGTGCCAGTAGGAGCCCTACTTCCTACAATGAGCAGTTCTTC; cdr3_aa: CASRSPTSYNEQFF
j_call: TRBJ2-5; v_call: TRBV19; d_call: TRBD2; clone_size: -; cdr3_nt: TGTGCCAGTAGCGCGGGGGTCCAAGAGACCCAGTACTTC; cdr3_aa: CASSAGVQETQYF